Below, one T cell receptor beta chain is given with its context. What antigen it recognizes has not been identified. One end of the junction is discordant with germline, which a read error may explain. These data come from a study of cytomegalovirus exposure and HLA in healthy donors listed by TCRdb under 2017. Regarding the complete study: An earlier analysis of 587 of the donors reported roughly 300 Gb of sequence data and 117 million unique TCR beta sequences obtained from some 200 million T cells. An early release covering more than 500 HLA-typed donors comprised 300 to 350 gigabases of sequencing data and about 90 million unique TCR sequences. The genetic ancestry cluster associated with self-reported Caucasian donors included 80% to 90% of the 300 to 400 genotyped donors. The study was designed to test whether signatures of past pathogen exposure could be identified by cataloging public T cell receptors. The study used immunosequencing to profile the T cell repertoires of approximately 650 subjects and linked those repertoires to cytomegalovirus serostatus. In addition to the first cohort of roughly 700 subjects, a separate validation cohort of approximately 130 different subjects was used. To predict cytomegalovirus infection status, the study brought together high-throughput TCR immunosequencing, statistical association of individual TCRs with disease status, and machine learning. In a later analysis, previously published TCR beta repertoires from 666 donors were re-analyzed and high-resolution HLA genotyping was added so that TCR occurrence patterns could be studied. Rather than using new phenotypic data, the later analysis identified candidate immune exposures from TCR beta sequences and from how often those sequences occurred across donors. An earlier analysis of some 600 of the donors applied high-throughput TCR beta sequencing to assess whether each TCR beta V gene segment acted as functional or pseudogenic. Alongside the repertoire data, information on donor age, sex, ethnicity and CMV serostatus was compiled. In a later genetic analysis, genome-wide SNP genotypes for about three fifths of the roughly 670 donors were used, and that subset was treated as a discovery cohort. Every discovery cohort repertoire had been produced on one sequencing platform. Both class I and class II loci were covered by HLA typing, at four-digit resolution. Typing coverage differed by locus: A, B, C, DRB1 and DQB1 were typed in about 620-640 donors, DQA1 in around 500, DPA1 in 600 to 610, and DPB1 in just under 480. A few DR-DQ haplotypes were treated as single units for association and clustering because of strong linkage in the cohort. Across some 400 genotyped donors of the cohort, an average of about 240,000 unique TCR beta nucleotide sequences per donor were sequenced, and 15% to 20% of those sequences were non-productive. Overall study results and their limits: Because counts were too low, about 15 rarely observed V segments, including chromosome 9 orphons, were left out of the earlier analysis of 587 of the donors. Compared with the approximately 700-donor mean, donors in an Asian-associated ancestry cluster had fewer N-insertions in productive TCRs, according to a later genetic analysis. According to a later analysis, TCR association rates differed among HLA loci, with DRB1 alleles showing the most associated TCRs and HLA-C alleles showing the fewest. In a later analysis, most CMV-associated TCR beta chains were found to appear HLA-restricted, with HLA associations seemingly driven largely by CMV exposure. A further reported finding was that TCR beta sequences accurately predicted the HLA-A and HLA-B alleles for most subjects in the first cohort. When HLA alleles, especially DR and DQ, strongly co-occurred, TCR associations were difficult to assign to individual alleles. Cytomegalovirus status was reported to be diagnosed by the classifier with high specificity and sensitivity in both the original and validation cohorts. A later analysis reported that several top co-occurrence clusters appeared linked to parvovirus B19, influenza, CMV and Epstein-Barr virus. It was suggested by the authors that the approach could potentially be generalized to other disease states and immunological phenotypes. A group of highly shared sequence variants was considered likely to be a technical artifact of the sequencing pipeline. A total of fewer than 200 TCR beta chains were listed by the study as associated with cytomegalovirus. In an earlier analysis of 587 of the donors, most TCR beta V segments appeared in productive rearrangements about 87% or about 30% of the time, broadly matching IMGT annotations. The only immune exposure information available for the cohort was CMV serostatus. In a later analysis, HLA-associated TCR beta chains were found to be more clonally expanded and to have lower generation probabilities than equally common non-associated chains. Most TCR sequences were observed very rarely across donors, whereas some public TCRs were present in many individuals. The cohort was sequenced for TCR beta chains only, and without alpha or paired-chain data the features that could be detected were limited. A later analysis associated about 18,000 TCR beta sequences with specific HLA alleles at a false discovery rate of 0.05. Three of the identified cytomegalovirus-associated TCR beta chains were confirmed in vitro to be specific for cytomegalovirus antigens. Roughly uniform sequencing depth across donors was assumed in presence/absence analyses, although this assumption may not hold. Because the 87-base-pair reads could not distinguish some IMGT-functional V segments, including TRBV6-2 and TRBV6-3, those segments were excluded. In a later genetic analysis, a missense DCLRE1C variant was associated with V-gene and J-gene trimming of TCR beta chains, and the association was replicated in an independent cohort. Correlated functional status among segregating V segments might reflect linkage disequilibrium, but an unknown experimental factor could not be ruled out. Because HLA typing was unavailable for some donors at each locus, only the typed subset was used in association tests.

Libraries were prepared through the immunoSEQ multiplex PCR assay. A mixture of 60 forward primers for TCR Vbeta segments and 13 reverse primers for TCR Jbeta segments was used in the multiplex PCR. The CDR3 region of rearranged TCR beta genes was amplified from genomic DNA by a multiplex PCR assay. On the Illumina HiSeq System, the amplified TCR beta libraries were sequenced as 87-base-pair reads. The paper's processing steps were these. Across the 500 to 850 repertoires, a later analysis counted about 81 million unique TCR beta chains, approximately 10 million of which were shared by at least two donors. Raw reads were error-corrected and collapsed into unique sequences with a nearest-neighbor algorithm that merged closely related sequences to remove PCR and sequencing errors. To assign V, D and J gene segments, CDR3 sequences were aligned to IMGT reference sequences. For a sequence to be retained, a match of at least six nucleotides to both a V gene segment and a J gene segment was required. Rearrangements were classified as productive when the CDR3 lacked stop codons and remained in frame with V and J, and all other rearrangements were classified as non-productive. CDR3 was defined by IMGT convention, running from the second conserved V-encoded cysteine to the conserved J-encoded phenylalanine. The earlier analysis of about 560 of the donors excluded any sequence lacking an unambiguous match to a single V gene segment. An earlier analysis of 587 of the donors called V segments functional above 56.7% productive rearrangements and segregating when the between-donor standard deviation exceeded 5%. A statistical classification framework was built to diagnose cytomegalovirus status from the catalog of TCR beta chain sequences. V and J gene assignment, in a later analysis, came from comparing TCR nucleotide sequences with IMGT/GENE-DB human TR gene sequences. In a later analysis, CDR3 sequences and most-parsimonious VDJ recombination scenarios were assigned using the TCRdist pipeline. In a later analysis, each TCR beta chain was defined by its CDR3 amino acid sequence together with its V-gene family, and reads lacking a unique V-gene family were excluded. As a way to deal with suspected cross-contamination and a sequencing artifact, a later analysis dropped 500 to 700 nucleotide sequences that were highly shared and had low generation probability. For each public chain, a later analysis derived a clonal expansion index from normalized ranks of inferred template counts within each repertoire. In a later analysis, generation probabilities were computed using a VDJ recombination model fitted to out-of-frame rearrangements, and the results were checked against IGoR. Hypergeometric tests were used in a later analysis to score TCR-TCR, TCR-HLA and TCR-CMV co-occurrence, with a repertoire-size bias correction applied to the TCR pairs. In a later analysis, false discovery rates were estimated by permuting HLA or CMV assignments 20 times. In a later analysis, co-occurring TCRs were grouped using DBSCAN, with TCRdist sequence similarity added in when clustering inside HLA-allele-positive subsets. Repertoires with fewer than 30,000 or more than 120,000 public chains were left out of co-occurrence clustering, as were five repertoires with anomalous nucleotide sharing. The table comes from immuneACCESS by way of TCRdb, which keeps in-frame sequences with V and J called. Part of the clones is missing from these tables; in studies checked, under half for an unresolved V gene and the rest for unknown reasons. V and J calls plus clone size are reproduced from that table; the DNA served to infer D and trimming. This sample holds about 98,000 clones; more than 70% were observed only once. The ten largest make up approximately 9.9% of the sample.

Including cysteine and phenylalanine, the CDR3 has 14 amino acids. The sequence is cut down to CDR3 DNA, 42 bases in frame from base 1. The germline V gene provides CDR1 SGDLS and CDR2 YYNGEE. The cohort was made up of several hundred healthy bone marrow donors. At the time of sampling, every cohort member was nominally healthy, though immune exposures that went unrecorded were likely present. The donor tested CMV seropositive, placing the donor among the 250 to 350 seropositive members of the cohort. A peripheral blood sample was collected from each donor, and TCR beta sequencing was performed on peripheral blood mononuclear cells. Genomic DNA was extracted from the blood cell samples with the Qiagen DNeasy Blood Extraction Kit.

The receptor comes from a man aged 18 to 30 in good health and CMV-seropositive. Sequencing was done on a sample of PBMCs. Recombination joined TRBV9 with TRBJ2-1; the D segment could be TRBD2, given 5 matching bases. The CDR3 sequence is CASSVVGGYNGQFF. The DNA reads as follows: TGTGCCAGCAGCGTAGTTGGAGGCTACAATGGGCAGTTCTTC.